This T cell receptor beta chain was observed in a study of beta chain features in type 1 diabetes. Overall study context: Sorted cells numbering some 110 million were examined across all samples. Findings and limits, study-wide: PCR may have favored shorter templates equally in patients and controls. The influence of HLA type on TCRB rearrangement stayed undetermined.

On average, the one heparinised blood draw given by each donor was approximately 100 mL. Investigators reverse transcribed all isolated RNA, so they sequenced expressed TCRB transcripts. Libraries were prepared by immunoSEQ multiplex PCR; TCRdb keeps only in-frame clonotypes and omits some of them. The sample shows about 290,000 clones, about 8% of them seen only once. The length of the CDR3 is 14 residues. Germline V gives CDR1 MDHEN, CDR2 SYDVKM. V lost 6 bases and J 6 bases, leaving 14 bases between the germline ends. A remark on this clone: Antigen specificity is unknown.

Sequencing was done on a sample of central memory CD4+ T cells from blood. The chain joins TRBV28 to TRBJ2-2; D ambiguous. The receptor comes from a woman between 18 and 29 years old in good health. The CDR3 is CASRLTYNSGELFF. Written as DNA, the CDR3 is TGTGCCAGCAGGTTGACATACAACTCCGGGGAGCTGTTTTTT. Combining the CDR3 with reference TRBV28 and TRBJ2-2 gives the whole variable domain DVKVTQSSRYLVKRTGEKVFLECVQDMDHENMFWYRQDPGLGLRLIYFSYDVKMKEKGDIPEGYSVSREKKERFSLILESASTNQTSMYLCASRLTYNSGELFFGEGSRLTVL.